The clone carrying this T cell receptor beta chain has ten or more counts. These data are taken from a study of T cells in Graves' hyperthyroidism and ophthalmopathy. Amplification targeted TCR beta CDR3 regions from RNA transcripts. Carried out on the TCR CDR3, a first-round RT-PCR used the HTBI primer set. TCRdb processed the multiplex PCR reads anew with MiXCR; each CDR3 protein has one entry. Among about 610,000 distinct CDR3 sequences, about 15% were seen once, and the ten largest hold around 4.5%. This CDR3 is 16 amino acids long. Germline-derived CDR1 and CDR2 are SGHRS and YFSETQ. The ends were cut back, 4 bases at V and 4 bases at J, with 17 bases in the middle.

The chain joins TRBV5-1 to TRBJ2-2, with D possibly matching TRBD2 (5 bases). The receptor's source is a middle-aged woman with Graves' ophthalmopathy. Sequenced: blood. The CDR3, as DNA: TGCGCCAGCAGCCAAAACCCAGCTAGCCCCACCGGGGAGCTGTTTTTT. It yields the protein CASSQNPASPTGELFF.